A selection of T cell receptor beta chains follows, all from one sample in a study of response to subunit inactivated influenza vaccine. TCRdb fed the RT-PCR reads into MiXCR, producing one record per CDR3 protein. The sample lists more than 550,000 distinct CDR3 sequences; 12% were seen once. Source: PBMCs from blood, taken on the day of vaccination. The receptors derive from a man aged 50-60 years who received an inactivated influenza vaccine. CDR3s include the opening cysteine and the closing phenylalanine or tryptophan. A D gene is named only where the DNA matches it firmly. Size values are once, few and many counts, or a class for expanded clones, and some rows have none.

V gene: TRBV20-1
clone size: NA
J gene: TRBJ2-3
D gene: NA
CDR3 protein: CSARLSSTDTQYF
CDR3 DNA: TGCAGTGCTAGGTTGAGTAGCACAGATACGCAGTATTTT

V gene: TRBV20-1
clone size: NA
J gene: TRBJ2-3
D gene: TRBD2
CDR3 protein: CSAKLAGEGTDTQYF
CDR3 DNA: TGCAGTGCCAAACTAGCGGGGGAAGGCACAGATACGCAGTATTTT

V gene: TRBV27
clone size: many
J gene: TRBJ1-5
D gene: NA
CDR3 protein: CASSLGHGKGQPQHF
CDR3 DNA: TGTGCCAGCAGTTTGGGACATGGAAAAGGTCAGCCCCAGCATTTT

V gene: TRBV13
clone size: NA
J gene: TRBJ2-7
D gene: NA
CDR3 protein: CASSLGPVYEQYF
CDR3 DNA: TGTGCCAGCAGCTTAGGACCCGTCTACGAGCAGTACTTC

V gene: TRBV20-1
clone size: many
J gene: TRBJ2-1
D gene: TRBD2
CDR3 protein: CSARDPYAGGLSEQFF
CDR3 DNA: TGCAGTGCTAGAGATCCCTACGCGGGAGGTCTCAGTGAGCAGTTCTTC

V gene: TRBV12-5
clone size: few
J gene: TRBJ2-2
D gene: TRBD1
CDR3 protein: CASGLVGGTGYAGELFF
CDR3 DNA: TGTGCTAGTGGTTTGGTAGGAGGGACAGGGTATGCCGGGGAGCTGTTTTTT

V gene: TRBV9
clone size: NA
J gene: TRBJ2-1
D gene: NA
CDR3 protein: CASSTHSPLVGNEQFF
CDR3 DNA: TGTGCCAGCAGCACCCATAGTCCCCTAGTCGGCAATGAGCAGTTCTTC

V gene: TRBV11-2
clone size: few
J gene: TRBJ2-7
D gene: NA
CDR3 protein: CASSREVGQYEQYF
CDR3 DNA: TGTGCCAGCAGTAGGGAGGTGGGACAGTACGAGCAGTACTTC

V gene: TRBV4-1
clone size: many
J gene: TRBJ2-1
D gene: TRBD2
CDR3 protein: CASSQVLAGLAGGSSYNEQFF
CDR3 DNA: TGCGCCAGCAGCCAAGTGTTAGCCGGACTAGCGGGGGGTAGCTCCTACAATGAGCAGTTCTTC

V gene: TRBV4-2
clone size: few
J gene: TRBJ2-1
D gene: NA
CDR3 protein: CASSQDERTKVYNEQFF
CDR3 DNA: TGTGCCAGCAGCCAAGATGAGCGGACCAAGGTTTACAATGAGCAGTTCTTC

V gene: TRBV7-9
clone size: NA
J gene: TRBJ2-2
D gene: TRBD2
CDR3 protein: CASSSTSGTAISGELFF
CDR3 DNA: TGTGCCAGCAGCTCGACTAGCGGGACTGCGATCTCCGGGGAGCTGTTTTTT

V gene: TRBV11-2
clone size: few
J gene: TRBJ2-7
D gene: NA
CDR3 protein: CASSLVYRAREQYF
CDR3 DNA: TGTGCCAGCAGCTTAGTATACAGGGCTCGCGAGCAGTACTTC

V gene: TRBV7-2
clone size: few
J gene: TRBJ2-5
D gene: NA
CDR3 protein: CASSLEPAGARTQYF
CDR3 DNA: TGTGCCAGCAGCTTAGAACCGGCTGGAGCGAGGACCCAGTACTTC

V gene: TRBV7-9
clone size: few
J gene: TRBJ2-7
D gene: NA
CDR3 protein: CASSGGPEQYF
CDR3 DNA: TGTGCCAGCAGCGGGGGACCCGAGCAGTACTTC

V gene: TRBV15
clone size: few
J gene: TRBJ1-2
D gene: TRBD1
CDR3 protein: CATRGTGGRGYTF
CDR3 DNA: TGTGCCACCAGGGGGACAGGGGGCAGGGGCTACACCTTC

V gene: TRBV10-2
clone size: many
J gene: TRBJ2-2
D gene: TRBD2
CDR3 protein: CASSGFGTSANVGELFF
CDR3 DNA: TGCGCCAGCAGTGGTTTCGGGACTAGCGCCAACGTCGGGGAGCTGTTTTTT

V gene: TRBV5-5
clone size: few
J gene: TRBJ2-7
D gene: NA
CDR3 protein: CASSLEVVSSYEQYF
CDR3 DNA: TGTGCCAGCAGCTTGGAAGTCGTTAGCTCCTACGAGCAGTACTTC

V gene: TRBV21-1
clone size: NA
J gene: TRBJ2-5
D gene: NA
CDR3 protein: CASSKGPGWKTQYF
CDR3 DNA: TGTGCCAGCAGCAAAGGCCCGGGATGGAAGACCCAGTACTTC

V gene: TRBV5-6
clone size: many
J gene: TRBJ2-1
D gene: TRBD1
CDR3 protein: CASSGTGPDDEQFF
CDR3 DNA: TGTGCCAGCAGTGGGACAGGGCCCGATGATGAGCAGTTCTTC

V gene: TRBV20-1
clone size: NA
J gene: TRBJ1-5
D gene: NA
CDR3 protein: CSAGGGQPQHF
CDR3 DNA: TGCAGTGCAGGGGGGGGACAGCCCCAGCATTTT

V gene: TRBV12-3/TRBV12-4
clone size: many
J gene: TRBJ1-5
D gene: NA
CDR3 protein: CASSLGVRQPQHF
CDR3 DNA: TGTGCCAGCAGTTTAGGGGTAAGACAGCCCCAGCATTTT

V gene: TRBV20-1
clone size: few
J gene: TRBJ2-7
D gene: NA
CDR3 protein: CSASQGTYEQYF
CDR3 DNA: TGCAGTGCTAGCCAGGGTACCTACGAGCAGTACTTC

V gene: TRBV20-1
clone size: few
J gene: TRBJ1-1
D gene: NA
CDR3 protein: CSAGTLGAFTNTEAFF
CDR3 DNA: TGCAGTGCTGGTACCCTTGGGGCGTTTACGAACACTGAAGCTTTCTTT

V gene: TRBV20-1
clone size: few
J gene: TRBJ2-7
D gene: TRBD2
CDR3 protein: CSAREPSGRLYEQYF
CDR3 DNA: TGCAGTGCTAGGGAACCTAGCGGGAGGTTATACGAGCAGTACTTC

V gene: TRBV7-2
clone size: NA
J gene: TRBJ2-1
D gene: NA
CDR3 protein: CASSQRSNEQFF
CDR3 DNA: TGTGCCAGCAGTCAAAGGAGCAATGAGCAGTTCTTC

V gene: TRBV3-1
clone size: many
J gene: TRBJ1-2
D gene: NA
CDR3 protein: CASSQGRGNYGYTF
CDR3 DNA: TGTGCCAGCAGCCAAGGAAGAGGAAACTATGGCTACACCTTC

V gene: TRBV20-1
clone size: few
J gene: TRBJ2-3
D gene: NA
CDR3 protein: CSARSSPDTQYF
CDR3 DNA: TGCAGTGCTAGAAGCTCACCAGATACGCAGTATTTT

V gene: TRBV5-1
clone size: NA
J gene: TRBJ1-1
D gene: NA
CDR3 protein: CASSPPGVEAFF
CDR3 DNA: TGCGCCAGCAGCCCACCGGGGGTTGAAGCTTTCTTT

V gene: TRBV7-2
clone size: NA
J gene: TRBJ2-3
D gene: NA
CDR3 protein: CASSLVEGTDTQYF
CDR3 DNA: TGTGCCAGCAGCTTAGTCGAGGGCACAGATACGCAGTATTTT

V gene: TRBV29-1
clone size: NA
J gene: TRBJ2-7
D gene: NA
CDR3 protein: CSFRDTNPEQYF
CDR3 DNA: TGCAGCTTCCGGGACACTAATCCCGAGCAGTACTTC

V gene: TRBV6-2/TRBV6-3
clone size: NA
J gene: TRBJ2-1
D gene: TRBD2
CDR3 protein: CASSTLLAGVVYNEQFF
CDR3 DNA: TGTGCCAGCAGTACCTTACTAGCGGGAGTTGTCTACAATGAGCAGTTCTTC

V gene: TRBV6-5
clone size: few
J gene: TRBJ1-2
D gene: NA
CDR3 protein: CASSYSGRGLNYGYTF
CDR3 DNA: TGTGCCAGCAGTTACTCGGGTAGGGGCCTCAACTATGGCTACACCTTC

V gene: TRBV7-8
clone size: few
J gene: TRBJ1-1
D gene: TRBD1
CDR3 protein: CASSLERAGGILRAFF
CDR3 DNA: TGTGCCAGCAGCTTAGAACGCGCAGGGGGGATCTTGAGGGCTTTCTTT

V gene: TRBV12-3/TRBV12-4
clone size: NA
J gene: TRBJ2-7
D gene: NA
CDR3 protein: CASSYGPTTLEQYF
CDR3 DNA: TGTGCCAGCAGTTACGGCCCCACAACCCTCGAGCAGTACTTC